This passage covers 3 T cell receptor beta chains from one sample sequenced in a study of OX40 agonist ivuxolimab in advanced cancers. Using immunoSEQ multiplex PCR, the repertoire was profiled, and TCRdb retains in-frame clones only, with some absent. The sample contains tens of thousands of clones, roughly 88% of which appear only once. Sequenced material: CD4+ or CD8+ T cells sorted from blood, taken in a trial of the OX40 agonist ivuxolimab. Source of these receptors: an adult with an advanced solid tumor such as melanoma, head and neck, liver or kidney cancer.

In this sample, this clone turned up once. This chain uses TRBV5-1 with TRBJ2-1; D possibly matches TRBD1 or TRBD2 (5 bases each). Germline lookup yields CDR1 SGHRS and CDR2 YFSETQ. This CDR3 is built from 13 residues. The ends were cut back, 3 bases at V and 8 bases at J, with 12 bases in the middle. The DNA of the CDR3 is TGCGCCAGCAGCTCTGGTGGGGGACATGAGCAGTTCTTC. It yields the protein CASSSGGGHEQFF.

Only a few counts were recorded for this clone. This chain uses TRBV30 with TRBJ1-1; D is unresolved. CDR3 length: 11 residues. Trimming shortened V by 3 bases and J by 7 bases, and 9 bases separated the two germline ends. The germline CDR1 and CDR2 sequences are GTSNPN and SVGIG (reference sequence). CDR3 region: CAWSAIREAFF. The CDR3 DNA sequence: TGTGCCTGGAGCGCCATTCGTGAAGCTTTCTTT.

V and J are TRBV7-8 and TRBJ1-3; 8 bases map to TRBD1. This CDR3 contains 18 residues. CDR1 and CDR2 from the germline V gene are SGHVS and FQNEAQ. The V gene end was trimmed by 2 bases and the J gene end by 0 bases; junction bases not matched to a gene: 9. CDR3 sequence reads: CASSLLGQGAYSGNTIYF. The CDR3 nucleotides are TGTGCCAGCAGCTTATTGGGGCAGGGGGCTTACTCTGGAAACACCATATATTTT.